Presented here are 26 T cell receptor beta chains from one specimen sequenced in a study of T-cell memory formation after mild COVID-19. TCRdb fed the 5' RACE reads into MiXCR, producing one record per CDR3 protein. The sample comprises around 250,000 distinct CDR3 sequences, 8% to 9.5% of which are singletons, and around 23% rests with the top ten. Sequenced sample: PBMCs or a T cell subset sorted from them (not recorded which). The receptors stem from a man in his late teens or twenties who had mild COVID-19 (a few samples of this study predate the infection). Cell type and time point are not known.

A few counts support this clonotype. This chain uses TRBV11-2 with TRBJ2-5; unclear D gene. Per germline, CDR1 SGHAT and CDR2 FQNNGV. V was cut by 6 bases and J by 5 bases, with 10 bases left in between. This CDR3 region has 12 residues. CDR3 region: CASRKVLETQYF. DNA of the CDR3: TGTGCCAGCAGAAAAGTTTTGGAGACCCAGTACTTC.

The genes are TRBV5-1 and TRBJ2-1; D could derive from TRBD1 or TRBD2 (6 bases each). CDR1 is SGHRS, CDR2 YFSETQ, per germline. This CDR3 has 14 residues. V gave up 7 bases and J gave up 4 bases, with 15 bases separating them. CDR3 coding DNA: TGCGCCAGCCATAGGGGGGAACTATACAATGAGCAGTTCTTC. It translates to CASHRGELYNEQFF.

This chain uses TRBV20-1 with TRBJ2-2; D perhaps matches TRBD1 (5 bases). V lost 6 bases, J lost 2 bases, and 10 bases lay in between. Germline V gene data show CDR1 as DFQATT and CDR2 as SNEGSKA (reference sequence). The CDR3 has 13 residues. In nucleotides, the CDR3 is TGCAGTGCGGTGCAGGGAAACACCGGGGAGCTGTTTTTT. Its translation is CSAVQGNTGELFF.

The chain is built from TRBV12-3 or TRBV12-4 and TRBJ2-2; D may correspond to TRBD1 or TRBD2 (6 bases each). The CDR3 contains 15 residues. V dropped 7 bases and J dropped 0 bases, with 12 bases sitting between them. CDR3: CASTLGGPNTGELFF. The CDR3 nucleotides are TGTGCCAGCACCTTGGGGGGCCCGAACACCGGGGAGCTGTTTTTT.

The chain is built from TRBV4-1 and TRBJ2-5; 8 nucleotides agree with TRBD2. CDR3 size: 17 residues. In germline, CDR1 is MGHRA, CDR2 YSYEKL. Trimming cost V 1 base and J 4 bases; bases outside gene matches: 11. The CDR3 reads CASSQGLAGPGGETQYF. The CDR3 DNA reads TGCGCCAGCAGCCAAGGGCTAGCGGGTCCCGGGGGAGAGACCCAGTACTTC.

Ten or more counts support this clonotype. V and J are TRBV7-9 and TRBJ2-1; a possible D gene is TRBD1 (6 bases). Germline V CDR1 and CDR2: SEHNR, FQNEAQ (reference sequence). The CDR3 covers 16 residues. V lost 6 bases and J lost 1, with 16 bases in between. This chain's CDR3 is CASRANPGVSYNEQFF. CDR3 sequence (DNA): TGTGCCAGCAGAGCCAACCCAGGGGTTTCCTACAATGAGCAGTTCTTC. The full variable domain, its missing parts supplied by reference TRBV7-9 and TRBJ2-1, is DTGVSQNPRHKITKRGQNVTFRCDPISEHNRLYWYRQTLGQGPEFLTYFQNEAQLEKSRLLSDRFSAERPKGSFSTLEIQRTEQGDSAMYLCASRANPGVSYNEQFFGPGTRLTVL.

J is TRBJ2-1 and V is TRBV5-1, with TRBD1 matching 7 bases. With V trimmed by 4 bases and J by 0 bases, 7 bases remained unmatched. This CDR3 is 16 amino acids long. Germline V gene data show CDR1 as SGHRS and CDR2 as YFSETQ. The CDR3 sequence is CASSVQGMSSYNEQFF. CDR3 bases: TGCGCCAGCAGCGTACAGGGGATGAGCTCCTACAATGAGCAGTTCTTC.

The rearrangement joins TRBV27 to TRBJ2-2; D not resolved. V was trimmed by 5 bases and J by 3 bases, leaving 13 bases between them. From germline, CDR1 is MNHEY and CDR2 SMNVEV (reference sequence). This CDR3 region has 15 residues. CDR3 sequence (DNA): TGTGCCAGCAGTACAACAGAGACCTACACCGGGGAGCTGTTTTTT. Its protein is CASSTTETYTGELFF.

The table lists this clonotype with many counts. The chain uses TRBV7-2 and TRBJ2-3; 8 nucleotides match TRBD2. With 2 bases clipped from V and 1 base from J, the junction kept 5 bases outside the gene matches. The germline gives CDR1 SGHTA, CDR2 FQGNSA. CDR3 length equals 16 residues. The CDR3 nucleotides are TGTGCCAGCAGCTTATCCGGGAGGGCGGGCACAGATACGCAGTATTTT. This translates into CASSLSGRAGTDTQYF.

This clonotype was found a few times. J is TRBJ2-5 and V is TRBV7-7; 8 nucleotides line up with TRBD1. Germline V CDR1 and CDR2: SSHAT, FNYEAQ (reference sequence). The CDR3 runs to 15 residues. V lost 1 base and J lost 0; bases outside the gene matches: 1. CDR3 amino acids: CASSLGQGYQETQYF. Here the CDR3 DNA reads TGTGCCAGCAGCTTAGGACAGGGGTACCAAGAGACCCAGTACTTC.

The genes are TRBV6-6 and TRBJ2-2; D not resolved. The germline V gene has CDR1 MNHNY and CDR2 SVGAGI (reference sequence). Trimming removed 7 bases from V and 3 bases from J, with 9 bases in between. This CDR3 is built from 13 residues. The CDR3 here is CASNQRDTGELFF. Here the CDR3 DNA reads TGTGCCAGCAATCAACGGGACACCGGGGAGCTGTTTTTT.

This clonotype was recorded many times. The rearrangement links TRBV9 to TRBJ2-1; TRBD1 matches 7 bases. The CDR3 contains 15 residues. CDR1 is SGDLS, CDR2 YYNGEE, per germline. Trimming removed 4 bases from V and 3 bases from J; junction bases left unmatched: 7. CDR3 protein: CASSQGERLYNEQFF. In DNA form, the CDR3 reads TGTGCCAGCAGCCAGGGGGAACGGCTCTACAATGAGCAGTTCTTC. Looking up the rest from reference TRBV9 and TRBJ2-1 gives the full variable domain: DSGVTQTPKHLITATGQRVTLRCSPRSGDLSVYWYQQSLDQGLQFLIQYYNGEERAKGNILERFSAQQFPDLHSELNLSSLELGDSALYFCASSQGERLYNEQFFGPGTRLTVL.

CDR3 nucleotides: TGCAGCGTGGGTATTTTGGGGGCCCAGTACTTC. This gives the protein CSVGILGAQYF. The chain combines TRBV29-1 with TRBJ2-5; D could derive from TRBD1 or TRBD2 (5 bases each). This CDR3 is 11 amino acids long. V was pared by 6 bases and J by 9 bases, with 14 bases between. The germline V gene encodes CDR1 SQVTM and CDR2 ANQGSEA.

V and J are TRBV3-1 and TRBJ2-7; 9 bases align to TRBD2. Germline lookup yields CDR1 LGHDT and CDR2 YNNKEL (reference sequence). There are 15 residues in the CDR3. Trimming cost V 4 bases and J 4 bases; bases outside gene matches: 8. CDR3 sequence: CASSPAGGGGYEQYV. The CDR3 nucleotides are TGTGCCAGCAGCCCAGCGGGGGGCGGAGGGTACGAGCAGTACGTC.

The J gene is TRBJ2-5, the V gene TRBV10-3; TRBD1 matches at 8 bases. Germline V lookup: CDR1 ENHRY, CDR2 SYGVKD. This CDR3 contains 14 residues. The junction had 11 bases not matched to a gene; V was cut back by 10 bases and J by 4 bases. CDR3 bases: TGTGCCAGCTCACGGACAGGGTCGGGAGAGACCCAGTACTTC. It specifies CASSRTGSGETQYF.

The chain employs TRBV4-2 and TRBJ1-3; D remains ambiguous. V was clipped by 4 bases and J by 0 bases, with 13 bases between them. Germline V gives CDR1 LGHNA, CDR2 YNFKEQ. The CDR3 has 16 residues. CDR3 sequence (DNA): TGTGCCAGCAGCCGCCTAAGAGAAGACTCTGGAAACACCATATATTTT. Translated, it gives CASSRLREDSGNTIYF.

This clonotype was counted only a few times. The chain links TRBV6-1 to TRBJ2-3; 11 positions match TRBD2. The V segment lost 5 bases and the J segment 6 bases; nucleotides outside the gene matches: 16. The CDR3 runs to 18 residues. The V gene's germline CDR1 is MNHNS and CDR2 SASEGT. The CDR3 region has the DNA TGTGCCAGCAGTAGAAATTCCCTAGCGGGGGGCCTGACGGATACGCAGTATTTT. Its protein product is CASSRNSLAGGLTDTQYF.

This clonotype was seen ten or more times. The chain is built from TRBV12-3 or TRBV12-4 and TRBJ2-7; D uncertain. Trimming cost V 0 bases and J 4 bases, with 7 bases left between them. CDR3 length equals 13 residues. In DNA, the CDR3 is TGTGCCAGCAGTTTAGCGGAGAGGTACGAGCAGTACTTC. This translates into CASSLAERYEQYF.

This chain links TRBV20-1 with TRBJ1-1; no reliable D call. With 1 base removed from V and 3 bases from J, the gap between germline ends came to 9 bases. The germline gives CDR1 DFQATT, CDR2 SNEGSKA (reference sequence). The CDR3 contains 13 residues. The chain's CDR3 is CSARAVLDTEAFF. The DNA of the CDR3 is TGCAGTGCTAGAGCCGTCCTGGACACTGAAGCTTTCTTT.

Only a few counts were recorded for this clonotype. The rearrangement links TRBV18 to TRBJ2-7, with D tentatively TRBD2 (7 bases). V lost 3 bases to trimming and J lost 6 bases, with 12 bases between them. Germline values: CDR1 KGHSH, CDR2 LQKENI. The CDR3 has 13 amino acids. Written as DNA, the CDR3 is TGTGCCAGCTCACCGGGGGGCGGGGGCGAGCAGTACGTC. This translates into CASSPGGGGEQYV.

Many counts were recorded for this clonotype. This sequence joins TRBV6-5 and TRBJ1-1; 8 nucleotides match TRBD1. Germline V gene sequence: CDR1 MNHEY, CDR2 SVGAGI. Trimming cost V 6 bases and J 5 bases; bases outside gene matches: 8. The CDR3 totals 14 residues. CDR3: CASSWTGKGTEAFF. The CDR3 nucleotides read TGTGCCAGCAGCTGGACAGGGAAGGGGACTGAAGCTTTCTTT.

This chain connects TRBV6-5 to TRBJ2-5; no reliable D call. Germline V gives CDR1 MNHEY, CDR2 SVGAGI. This CDR3 region has 14 residues. V shed 1 base and J shed 4 bases, with 10 bases lying between them. The CDR3 is CASSYLGMGETQYF. The CDR3 nucleotides are TGTGCCAGCAGTTACTTGGGTATGGGAGAGACCCAGTACTTC.

This clonotype was counted at least ten times. The genes are TRBV7-8 and TRBJ2-1; no firm D call. With 5 bases removed from V and 3 bases from J, the gap between germline ends came to 5 bases. Germline loops: CDR1 SGHVS, CDR2 FQNEAQ. The CDR3 loop spans 12 amino acids. Here the CDR3 DNA reads TGTGCCAGCAGCCCCCACTACAATGAGCAGTTCTTC. Its translation is CASSPHYNEQFF.

The rearrangement joins TRBV6-2 or TRBV6-3 to TRBJ2-1; 9 nucleotides agree with TRBD2. J lost 3 bases, V lost 6 bases, and 6 bases had no gene match. The germline V gene has CDR1 MNHEY and CDR2 SVGEGT. The CDR3 runs 15 residues. In nucleotides, the CDR3 is TGTGCCAGCAGCCCCGGGACTAGCCTCTACAATGAGCAGTTCTTC. Translating it yields CASSPGTSLYNEQFF.

This clonotype was detected a few times. This chain connects TRBV9 to TRBJ2-1, with 10 bases aligning to TRBD2. The CDR3 is made up of 16 amino acids. Unmatched junction bases numbered 8, after V lost 4 bases and J lost 4 bases. Germline values: CDR1 SGDLS, CDR2 YYNGEE. In nucleotides, the CDR3 is TGTGCCAGCAGCACCTCGGGTAGCGGGGGGTACAATGAGCAGTTCTTC. This gives the protein CASSTSGSGGYNEQFF.

This chain uses TRBV7-3 with TRBJ2-2; TRBD2 aligns across 9 bases. The CDR3 is 15 residues long. Losses at the gene ends were 6 bases for V and 7 bases for J; bases not matched to a gene: 9. Germline V gives CDR1 SGHTA, CDR2 FQGTGA. CDR3 region: CASRRRGGADGELFF. CDR3 in DNA: TGTGCCAGCAGGAGGCGCGGGGGGGCCGACGGGGAGCTGTTTTTT.